Given below is one T cell receptor beta chain in context. What it binds is unknown. This record belongs to a study of cytomegalovirus exposure and HLA in healthy donors. Trimming removed 3 bases from V and 6 bases from J; junction bases left unmatched: 8. The CDR3 is 15 residues long. The germline CDR1 and CDR2 sequences are MDHEN and SYDVKM. Findings and caveats of the study: One variant, a missense change in DCLRE1C, was linked in a later analysis to TCR beta V- and J-gene trimming.

The PCR made use of 60 Vbeta and 13 Jbeta primers. Libraries were prepared by immunoSEQ multiplex PCR; TCRdb keeps only in-frame clonotypes and omits some of them. In the table there are about 140,000 clones, over 65% of which are singletons. This sequence joins TRBV28 and TRBJ2-1; the match to TRBD2 covers 7 bases. The specimen was PBMCs. The sequence derives from a woman aged 25-40 years in good health and CMV-seronegative. The DNA of the CDR3 is TGTGCCAGCAGTTTTCGCAGCGGGGCTCCCAATGAGCAGTTCTTC. It yields the protein CASSFRSGAPNEQFF.